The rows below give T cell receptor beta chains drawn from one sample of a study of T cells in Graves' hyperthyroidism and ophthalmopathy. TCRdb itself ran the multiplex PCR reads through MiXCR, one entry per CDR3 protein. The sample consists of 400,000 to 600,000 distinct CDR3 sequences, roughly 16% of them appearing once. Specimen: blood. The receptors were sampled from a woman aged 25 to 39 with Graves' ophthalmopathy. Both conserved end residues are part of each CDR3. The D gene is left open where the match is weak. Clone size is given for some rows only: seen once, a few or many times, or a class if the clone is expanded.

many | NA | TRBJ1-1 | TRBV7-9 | CASSLGSQGITEAFF | TGTGCCAGCAGCTTAGGTTCTCAGGGTATCACTGAAGCTTTCTTT
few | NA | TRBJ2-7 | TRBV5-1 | CASSQAIRIYEQYF | TGCGCCAGCAGCCAAGCGATACGCATCTACGAGCAGTACTTC
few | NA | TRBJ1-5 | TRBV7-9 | CASSFSRAGRRDQPQHF | TGTGCCAGCAGCTTCTCCAGGGCTGGGCGGCGGGATCAGCCCCAGCATTTT
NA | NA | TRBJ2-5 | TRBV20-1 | CSARDYKEFGQETQYF | TGCAGTGCTAGAGATTATAAGGAATTTGGCCAAGAGACCCAGTACTTC
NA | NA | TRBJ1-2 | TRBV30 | CAWKLPGQNYGYTF | TGTGCCTGGAAACTTCCGGGGCAGAACTATGGCTACACCTTC
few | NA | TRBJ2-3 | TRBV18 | CASSPAQPVSTDTQYF | TGTGCCAGCTCACCTGCCCAGCCTGTAAGCACAGATACGCAGTATTTT
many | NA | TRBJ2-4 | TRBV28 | CATSMAGLDRNIQYF | TGTGCCACCTCGATGGCGGGCCTGGACCGTAACATTCAGTACTTC
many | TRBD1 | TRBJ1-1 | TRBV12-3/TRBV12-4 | CASKTDRESTEAFF | TGTGCCAGCAAAACGGACAGGGAATCCACTGAAGCTTTCTTT
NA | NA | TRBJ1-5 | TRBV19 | CASSIRGNLQNQPQHF | TGTGCCAGTAGTATCCGGGGTAACCTCCAAAATCAGCCCCAGCATTTT
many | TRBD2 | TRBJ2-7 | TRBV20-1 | CSALGLAGAYEQYF | TGCAGTGCTCTCGGACTAGCGGGAGCCTACGAGCAGTACTTC
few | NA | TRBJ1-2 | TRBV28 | CASSFPLGARYGYTF | TGTGCCAGCAGTTTCCCCTTGGGGGCACGGTATGGCTACACCTTC
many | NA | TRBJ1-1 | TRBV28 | CASSLWTGNTEAFF | TGTGCCAGCAGTTTATGGACAGGGAACACTGAAGCTTTCTTT
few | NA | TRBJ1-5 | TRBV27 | CASSLGAGVNQPQHF | TGTGCCAGCAGTTTAGGGGCAGGGGTCAATCAGCCCCAGCATTTT
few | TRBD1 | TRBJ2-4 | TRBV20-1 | CSAQPGQGSGNIQYF | TGCAGTGCGCAACCGGGACAGGGGTCCGGAAACATTCAGTACTTC
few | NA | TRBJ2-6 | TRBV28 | CASSPISGASGANVLTF | TGTGCCAGCAGTCCAATCTCGGGTGCCTCTGGGGCCAACGTCCTGACTTTC
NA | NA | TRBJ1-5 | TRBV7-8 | CASSFYSNQPQHF | TGTGCCAGCAGCTTTTACAGCAATCAGCCCCAGCATTTT
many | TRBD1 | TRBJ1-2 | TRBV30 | CAWSRQGANYGYTF | TGTGCCTGGAGTCGACAGGGGGCAAACTATGGCTACACCTTC
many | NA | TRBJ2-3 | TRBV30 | CAWSRFTDTQYF | TGTGCCTGGAGTAGATTCACAGATACGCAGTATTTT
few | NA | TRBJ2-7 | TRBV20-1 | CSAYNPGLVSYEQYF | TGCAGTGCATACAATCCGGGACTCGTCTCCTACGAGCAGTACTTC
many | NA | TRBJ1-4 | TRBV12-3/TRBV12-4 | CASSRPTTSEKLFF | TGTGCCAGCAGTAGACCAACAACGAGCGAAAAACTGTTTTTT
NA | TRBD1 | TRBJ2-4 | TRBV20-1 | CSAELNRGLAKNIQYF | TGCAGTGCTGAGCTCAACAGGGGGTTGGCCAAAAACATTCAGTACTTC
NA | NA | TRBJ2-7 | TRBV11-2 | CASSHRGSSQVYEQYF | TGTGCCAGCAGCCACCGGGGGTCCTCGCAGGTCTACGAGCAGTACTTC
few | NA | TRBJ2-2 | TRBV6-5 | CASSYKRTNTGELFF | TGTGCCAGCAGTTACAAACGGACGAACACCGGGGAGCTGTTTTTT
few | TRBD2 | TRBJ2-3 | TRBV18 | CASSPFPGLAGGPDTQYF | TGTGCCAGCTCACCTTTTCCGGGACTAGCGGGAGGCCCAGATACGCAGTATTTT
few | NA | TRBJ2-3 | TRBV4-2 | CASSPRERTDTQYF | TGTGCCAGCAGCCCCCGGGAGAGAACAGATACGCAGTATTTT
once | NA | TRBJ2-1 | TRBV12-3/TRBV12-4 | CASSPTSFNEQFF | TGTGCCAGCAGCCCAACTAGCTTTAATGAGCAGTTCTTC
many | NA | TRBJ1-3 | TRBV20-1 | CSARGPGDHSGNTIYF | TGCAGTGCTAGAGGGCCAGGGGACCACTCTGGAAACACCATATATTTT
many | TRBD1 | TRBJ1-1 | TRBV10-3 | CAIRGTDTEAFF | TGTGCCATCAGGGGGACAGACACTGAAGCTTTCTTT
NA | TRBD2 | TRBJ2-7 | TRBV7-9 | CASSLVGGLAAHYEQYF | TGTGCCAGCAGCTTAGTTGGTGGGCTAGCGGCCCACTACGAGCAGTACTTC
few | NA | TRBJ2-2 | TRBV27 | CASSFFLRDTGELFF | TGTGCCAGCAGTTTTTTTCTCAGGGACACCGGGGAGCTGTTTTTT
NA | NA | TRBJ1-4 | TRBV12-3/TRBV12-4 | CASSYLEKLFF | TGTGCCAGCAGCTATCTCGAAAAACTGTTTTTT
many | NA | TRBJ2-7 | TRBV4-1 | CASSLKPSSEQYF | TGCGCCAGCAGCCTCAAACCTAGTTCCGAGCAGTACTTC
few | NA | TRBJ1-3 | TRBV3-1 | CASSQGASSGNTIYF | TGTGCCAGCAGCCAAGGGGCCTCCTCTGGAAACACCATATATTTT
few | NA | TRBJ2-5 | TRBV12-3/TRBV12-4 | CASSKGHTETQYF | TGTGCCAGCAGCAAGGGACACACAGAGACCCAGTACTTC
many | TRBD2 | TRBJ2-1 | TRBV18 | CASSSTSGIVLHEQFF | TGTGCCAGCTCATCCACTAGCGGGATAGTCTTGCATGAGCAGTTCTTC
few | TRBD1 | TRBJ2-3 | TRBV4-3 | CASSQERGQGNTQYF | TGCGCCAGCAGCCAAGAACGGGGACAGGGAAATACGCAGTATTTT
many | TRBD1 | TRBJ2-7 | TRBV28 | CASTKTGGLGEQYF | TGTGCCAGCACCAAGACAGGGGGATTGGGGGAGCAGTACTTC
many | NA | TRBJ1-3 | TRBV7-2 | CASSSGLLSGNTIYF | TGTGCCAGCAGCTCAGGATTGCTCTCTGGAAACACCATATATTTT
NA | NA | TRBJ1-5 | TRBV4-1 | CASSLRGGLIEPQHF | TGCGCCAGCAGCCTGAGGGGAGGGTTGATTGAGCCCCAGCATTTT
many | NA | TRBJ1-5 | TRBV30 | CAWSDGDRNNQPQHF | TGTGCCTGGAGTGACGGCGACAGAAACAATCAGCCCCAGCATTTT
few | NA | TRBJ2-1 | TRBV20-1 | CSADRRDTEQFF | TGCAGTGCTGACCGCAGGGACACTGAGCAGTTCTTC
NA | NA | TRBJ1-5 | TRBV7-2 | CASSREGLGGQPQHF | TGTGCCAGCAGCCGAGAGGGGCTGGGTGGTCAGCCCCAGCATTTT
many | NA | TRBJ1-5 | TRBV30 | CAWSKAWGRSNQPQHF | TGTGCCTGGAGTAAGGCGTGGGGTAGAAGCAATCAGCCCCAGCATTTT
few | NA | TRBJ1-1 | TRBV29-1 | CSVVSWAGTRVNTEAFF | TGCAGCGTTGTTAGTTGGGCAGGGACAAGGGTGAACACTGAAGCTTTCTTT
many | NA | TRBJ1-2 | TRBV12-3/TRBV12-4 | CASSLLGKAGYTF | TGTGCCAGCAGTTTATTGGGGAAGGCTGGCTACACCTTC
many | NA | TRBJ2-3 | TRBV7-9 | CASSLPGRATDTQYF | TGTGCCAGCAGCTTACCTGGGCGGGCCACAGATACGCAGTATTTT
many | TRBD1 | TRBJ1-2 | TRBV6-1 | CASSSRAGGAFNGYTF | TGTGCCAGCAGTTCTCGGGCAGGGGGCGCCTTTAATGGCTACACCTTC
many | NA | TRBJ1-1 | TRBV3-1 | CASSHKGGYTEAFF | TGTGCCAGCAGTCATAAGGGGGGGTACACTGAAGCTTTCTTT
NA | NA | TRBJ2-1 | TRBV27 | CASSMIDAYNEQFF | TGTGCCAGCAGTATGATTGACGCCTACAATGAGCAGTTCTTC
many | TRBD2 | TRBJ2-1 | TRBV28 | CASSFPRAGGPWNEQFF | TGTGCCAGCAGTTTCCCAAGGGCGGGAGGGCCGTGGAATGAGCAGTTCTTC
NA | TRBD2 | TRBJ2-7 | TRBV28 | CASRRLAEVRIEQYF | TGTGCCAGCAGAAGACTAGCGGAAGTACGAATCGAGCAGTACTTC
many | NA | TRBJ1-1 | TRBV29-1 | CSDGENTEAFF | TGCAGCGACGGCGAGAACACTGAAGCTTTCTTT
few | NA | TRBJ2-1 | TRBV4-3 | CASSQRASSYNEQFF | TGCGCCAGCAGCCAAAGAGCGAGCTCCTACAATGAGCAGTTCTTC
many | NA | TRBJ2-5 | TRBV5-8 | CASSPTFRQETQYF | TGTGCCAGCAGCCCAACATTTCGGCAAGAGACCCAGTACTTC
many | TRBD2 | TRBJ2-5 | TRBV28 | CASTQSGTSGSRWKTQYF | TGTGCCAGCACCCAGTCCGGGACTAGCGGGAGTCGCTGGAAGACCCAGTACTTC
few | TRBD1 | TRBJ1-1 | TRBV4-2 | CASSQGTGKYEAFF | TGTGCCAGCAGCCAAGGGACAGGAAAATATGAAGCTTTCTTT
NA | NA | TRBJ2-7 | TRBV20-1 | CSAKPFMTSYEQYF | TGCAGTGCCAAACCCTTTATGACATCCTACGAGCAGTACTTC
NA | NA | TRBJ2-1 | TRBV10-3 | CAISERVYEQFF | TGTGCCATCAGTGAGCGGGTCTATGAGCAGTTCTTC
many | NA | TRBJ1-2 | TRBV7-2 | CASSLGTVMTNYGYTF | TGTGCCAGCAGCTTAGGGACAGTCATGACTAACTATGGCTACACCTTC